What follows are 5 T cell receptor beta chains derived from one specimen sequenced in a study of blood T cell repertoires in COVID-19. The assay was immunoSEQ multiplex PCR, and TCRdb's table has in-frame clones only and misses some. The sample consists of some 49,000 clones, around 90% of them appearing once. The specimen sequenced was peripheral blood. These receptors originate from a man between 45 and 60 years old with active COVID-19.

V gene TRBV5-6 combines with J gene TRBJ1-2, with D hard to call. V lost 1 base to trimming and J lost 2 bases, with 6 bases between them. CDR1 is SGHDT and CDR2 is YYEEEE in the germline V gene. There are 13 residues in the CDR3. The DNA for the CDR3 is TGTGCCAGCAGCTTGTTACAGAACTATGGCTACACCTTC. It translates to CASSLLQNYGYTF.

The rearrangement uses TRBV18 and TRBJ2-7; 7 bases fit TRBD1. J lost 0 bases, V lost 5 bases, and 4 bases had no gene match. The germline V gene has CDR1 KGHSH and CDR2 LQKENI. The CDR3 is 14 amino acids. In DNA, the CDR3 is TGTGCCAGCTCAAGGACAGGCCTCTCCTACGAGCAGTACTTC. This sequence encodes CASSRTGLSYEQYF.

The rearrangement joins TRBV11-2 to TRBJ2-5; 9 bases match TRBD2. V was clipped by 4 bases and J by 2 bases; unmatched bases: 8. Germline-derived CDR1 and CDR2 are SGHAT and FQNNGV. The CDR3 runs to 16 residues. In DNA, the CDR3 is TGTGCCAGCAGCTCTGGTACTAGCGGGCCGCAAGAGACCCAGTACTTC. Translation gives CASSSGTSGPQETQYF.

The chain uses TRBV4-2 and TRBJ1-4; the D gene is possibly TRBD1 (6 bases). CDR3 size: 14 residues. The ends were cut back, 4 bases at V and 4 bases at J, with 10 bases in the middle. Germline loops: CDR1 LGHNA, CDR2 YNFKEQ. The CDR3 protein is CASSRQVDNEKLFF. The CDR3 bases are TGTGCCAGCAGCCGACAGGTGGATAATGAAAAACTGTTTTTT.

The gene calls are TRBV19 and TRBJ1-5, with 12 nucleotides matching TRBD1. Germline V CDR1 and CDR2: LNHDA, SQIVND (reference sequence). This CDR3 region has 15 residues. Trimming took 6 bases from V and 6 from J; bases not matched to a gene: 6. The CDR3 region is CASRTGQGATQPQHF. CDR3 nucleotides: TGTGCCAGTAGGACGGGACAGGGGGCGACTCAGCCCCAGCATTTT.